This T cell receptor (beta chain) stems from a study of blood T cell repertoires in COVID-19 (dated by TCRdb to 2020 to 2022). A note on the overall study: Samples covering the acute and convalescent phases of COVID-19 were provided by collaborators in the United States, Italy and Spain. Samples were obtained from the ongoing ImmuneRACE study (first 160 participants) and from 1,200 or so subjects provided by 6 global collaborators. Deeply sampled blood TCRbeta repertoires from subjects exposed to, actively infected with, or recovered from COVID-19 were included in the dataset. HLA class I and class II types, where available, came from metadata supplied by the sample provider rather than from assay-based typing. The material from the prospective study consisted of cDNA or gDNA derived from T cells, B-cell-depleted T cells, or PBMCs. The repertoires were released in a freely available public database meant as a resource for research on the immune response to SARS-CoV-2. Sample metadata almost always included a de-identified subject ID, COVID-19 status, age in years and sex.

CDR1 and CDR2 were assigned from the germline V gene as MRHNA and SNTAGT. The CDR3 numbers 14 residues from cysteine through phenylalanine. Left in the record is the CDR3 DNA by itself, 42 bases read in frame from the first base. At the junction V is shortened by 5 bases and J by 5 bases, with 13 bases in between. On the study overall, not on this receptor specifically: The amount of clinical and demographic metadata varied by source and participant and was provided uncurated.

TCRbeta CDR3 regions were amplified from genomic DNA using the immunoSEQ Assay, a bias-controlled multiplex PCR. The published analysis was carried out like this. Nucleated cell counts per sample were estimated from amplification of reference gene primers within the assay. To quantify the absolute abundance of each unique TCRbeta CDR3 rearrangement, sequence reads were collapsed and filtered. For each sample, productive Simpson clonality was calculated by taking the square root of Simpson's diversity index across productive rearrangements. In TCRdb, the immuneACCESS table is reduced to in-frame sequences with V and J assigned. These tables do not hold every clone; where another copy was compared, an unresolved V gene accounts for under half, and the others remain unexplained. V, J and clone size are those of that table, while D and trimming were read from the DNA. The sample table records 250,000 to 300,000 clones; around 80% of these occur just once. Approximately 5.9% of the sample comes from the top ten.

As concerns this clone: The antigen it binds to is not known. No much larger clonotype is one base removed from it; base qualities were not supplied.

The collaborating institutions used their own protocols to collect whole blood in K2EDTA tubes. For TCRbeta analysis, collaborators shipped samples as frozen whole blood, isolated PBMCs, or DNA extracted from either of those sample types. The sample taken for sequencing was peripheral blood. This TCR was recovered from a man aged 80 or over with acute or convalescent COVID-19. Recombination connected TRBV6-4 to TRBJ1-3; 6 matching bases give a weak D call of TRBD1. At the DNA level, the sequence is TGTGCCAGCAGTCTAACAGGGATTCGAAACACCATATATTTT. This codes for CASSLTGIRNTIYF.